This T cell receptor (beta chain) was sequenced during a study of T cell responses to AZD1222 COVID-19 vaccine. Findings of the study overall: Baseline seropositivity occurred in only six or seven AZD1222 recipients. Repertoires in all cases were sampled only once the peak T cell response had passed. Increased Spike-specific TCR breadth and depth were observed after two AZD1222 doses. Vaccine-associated CD4 TCRs ranged over spike, dominating at 160-218 and 743-854.

Worth noting for this clone: What it binds is not known.

The CDR3 extends over 15 amino acids. V shed 6 bases and J 8 bases; nucleotides not matched to a gene: 8. The germline V gene encodes CDR1 SNHLY and CDR2 FYNNEI. The method was immunoSEQ multiplex PCR; TCRdb's version includes in-frame clones alone and lacks a portion of them. The table lists some 130,000 clones, 70% to 90% of them singletons. The sequencing used peripheral blood, collected on day 0 of AZD1222 vaccination. The sequence was obtained from an adult in good health. The chain recombines TRBV2 with TRBJ1-6, with 9 bases aligning to TRBD1. CDR3 residues: CASRAGTGSDSPLHF. CDR3 nucleotide sequence: TGTGCCAGCAGGGCCGGGACAGGGTCGGATTCACCCCTCCACTTT.